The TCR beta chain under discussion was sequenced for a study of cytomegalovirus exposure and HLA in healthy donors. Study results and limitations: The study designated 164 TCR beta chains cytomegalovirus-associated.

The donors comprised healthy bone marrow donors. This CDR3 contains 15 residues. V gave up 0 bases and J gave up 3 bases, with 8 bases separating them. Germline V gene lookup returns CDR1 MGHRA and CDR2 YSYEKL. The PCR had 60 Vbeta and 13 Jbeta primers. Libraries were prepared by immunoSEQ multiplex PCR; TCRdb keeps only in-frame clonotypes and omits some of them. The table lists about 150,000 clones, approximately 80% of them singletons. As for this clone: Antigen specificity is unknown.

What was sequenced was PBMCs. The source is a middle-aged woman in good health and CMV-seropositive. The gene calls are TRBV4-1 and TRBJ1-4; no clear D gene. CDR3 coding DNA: TGCGCCAGCAGCCAAGATCATGTTGCTAATGAAAAACTGTTTTTT. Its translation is CASSQDHVANEKLFF.